This passage covers 24 T cell receptor beta chains from one sample sequenced in a study. Generated by immunoSEQ multiplex PCR, the TCRdb table keeps only in-frame clones and is missing some. Of nearly 70,000 clones in the sample, about 93% are singletons; the top ten hold under 4.5%. Sequencing was performed on PBMCs. The receptors here all came from a man aged 35 to 55 with rheumatoid arthritis.

The gene calls are TRBV7-3 and TRBJ2-3; 13 bases are shared with TRBD2. CDR3 size: 17 residues. Germline V CDR1 and CDR2: SGHTA, FQGTGA. V was clipped by 3 bases and J by 6 bases; unmatched bases: 9. The CDR3 DNA reads TGTGCCAGCAGCTTGAAACCGGGACTAGCGGGGTCGGATACGCAGTATTTT. This gives the protein CASSLKPGLAGSDTQYF.

This chain links TRBV30 with TRBJ2-7; D may be TRBD1 (6 bases). CDR3 length: 14 residues. The V gene's germline CDR1 is GTSNPN and CDR2 SVGIG (reference sequence). V was shortened by 2 bases and J by 4 bases, with 15 bases between the two germline ends. For the CDR3, the DNA is TGTGCCTGGAGTAGAGGAGGACAGAAATACGAGCAGTACTTC. This sequence encodes CAWSRGGQKYEQYF.

This chain's CDR3 is CASSDPWANQPQHF. Here the CDR3 DNA reads TGTGCCAGCAGTGACCCGTGGGCCAATCAGCCCCAGCATTTT. The J gene is TRBJ1-5, the V gene TRBV25-1; no firm D call. The CDR3 is 14 amino acids. Germline CDR1 reads MGHDK; CDR2 reads SYGVNS. V shed 3 bases and J shed 3 bases, with 9 bases lying between them.

V is TRBV3-1 (or the pseudogene TRBV3-2) and J is TRBJ2-7, with a possible D match to TRBD2 (5 bases). V lost 2 bases to trimming and J lost 4 bases, with 6 bases between them. The length of the CDR3 is 12 residues. Germline loops: CDR1 LGHDT, CDR2 YNNKEL (reference sequence). The CDR3 sequence is CASSQPGYEQYF. The CDR3 bases are TGTGCCAGCAGCCAACCGGGGTACGAGCAGTACTTC.

This chain joins TRBV6-2 or TRBV6-3 and TRBJ2-3, with 13 nucleotides matching TRBD2. CDR1 is MNHEY and CDR2 is SVGEGT in the germline V gene. The J segment lost 6 bases and the V segment lost 5 bases, leaving 11 bases of the junction unmatched. The CDR3 consists of 17 residues. DNA for the CDR3: TGTGCCAGCAGTACTCTGCCGACTAGCGGGAGGAGGGATACGCAGTATTTT. Translation gives CASSTLPTSGRRDTQYF.

Written as DNA, the CDR3 is TGTGCCAGCAGTTTAAGGGCTGCTGTATCCAATCAGCCCCAGCATTTT. This codes for CASSLRAAVSNQPQHF. The chain couples TRBV28 to TRBJ1-5; D not certain. Trimming stripped 2 bases from V and 3 bases from J, with 14 bases between. CDR1 is MDHEN and CDR2 is SYDVKM in the germline V gene. The CDR3 has 16 residues. The entire variable domain, with the rest obtained from reference TRBV28 and TRBJ1-5, is as follows: DVKVTQSSRYLVKRTGEKVFLECVQDMDHENMFWYRQDPGLGLRLIYFSYDVKMKEKGDIPEGYSVSREKKERFSLILESASTNQTSMYLCASSLRAAVSNQPQHFGDGTRLSIL.

This chain connects TRBV29-1 to TRBJ2-7; 9 bases line up with TRBD2. The CDR3 sequence is 13 residues long. Trimming removed 4 bases from V and 6 bases from J; junction bases left unmatched: 7. Germline V gene sequence: CDR1 SQVTM, CDR2 ANQGSEA. CDR3 bases: TGCAGCGTTGGACCGGGACTAGCTCTCGAGCAGTACTTC. This translates into CSVGPGLALEQYF.

The chain carries TRBV6-5 and TRBJ2-1, with 8 bases aligning to TRBD2. The CDR3 extends over 13 amino acids. The junction had 3 bases not matched to a gene; V was cut back by 8 bases and J by 3 bases. CDR1 and CDR2 (germline): MNHEY, SVGAGI. Here the CDR3 reads CASFSGVYNEQFF. DNA of the CDR3: TGTGCCAGCTTTAGCGGGGTCTACAATGAGCAGTTCTTC.

The chain links TRBV10-1 to TRBJ1-3, with TRBD1 as a possible D gene (5 bases). Trimming pared 8 bases from V and 0 bases from J, leaving 26 bases between. Per germline, CDR1 WNHNN and CDR2 SYGVQD (reference sequence). This CDR3 has 19 residues. The DNA of the CDR3 is TGCGCCAGCCCCAGGGTCGACGGGGAGATATTGAGCTCTGGAAACACCATATATTTT. It translates to CASPRVDGEILSSGNTIYF.

This clone has only one observation. The chain recombines TRBV2 with TRBJ2-7, with D perhaps matching TRBD2 (7 bases). V was pared by 7 bases and J by 6 bases, with 13 bases between. From germline, CDR1 is SNHLY and CDR2 FYNNEI. The CDR3 spans 12 residues. CDR3 amino acids: CASTRGAAEQYF. CDR3 DNA sequence: TGTGCCAGCACACGGGGGGCGGCCGAGCAGTACTTC. The full variable domain, its missing parts supplied by reference TRBV2 and TRBJ2-7, is EPEVTQTPSHQVTQMGQEVILRCVPISNHLYFYWYRQILGQKVEFLVSFYNNEISEKSEIFDDQFSVERPDGSNFTLKIRSTKLEDSAMYFCASTRGAAEQYFGPGTRLTVT.

The rearrangement joins TRBV6-5 to TRBJ1-5; 8 bases align to TRBD1. CDR3 size: 13 residues. Germline V gene data show CDR1 as MNHEY and CDR2 as SVGAGI. Trimming at V came to 6 bases and at J to 5 bases, leaving 3 bases not matched to a gene. The CDR3 loop reads CASSTGGDQPQHF. CDR3 DNA: TGTGCCAGCAGCACAGGGGGAGATCAGCCCCAGCATTTT.

V and J are TRBV5-4 and TRBJ1-1; 7 positions match TRBD1. With V trimmed by 3 bases and J by 3 bases, 5 bases remained unmatched. The CDR3 contains 14 residues. Germline CDR1 reads SGHNT; CDR2 reads YYREEE (reference sequence). CDR3 sequence (DNA): TGTGCCAGCAGCTCAGGGGGAAAGTACACTGAAGCTTTCTTT. Translation: CASSSGGKYTEAFF.

The chain carries TRBV19 and TRBJ2-3; 10 bases agree with TRBD2. CDR1 is LNHDA and CDR2 is SQIVND in the germline V gene (reference sequence). The J segment lost 5 bases and the V segment lost 5 bases, leaving 10 bases of the junction unmatched. This CDR3 contains 16 residues. The CDR3 loop is CASSPSAGGPGDTQYF. Written as DNA, the CDR3 is TGTGCCAGTAGTCCGTCAGCGGGAGGGCCGGGAGATACGCAGTATTTT. Full variable domain (remainder filled in from reference TRBV19 and TRBJ2-3): DGGITQSPKYLFRKEGQNVTLSCEQNLNHDAMYWYRQDPGQGLRLIYYSQIVNDFQKGDIAEGYSVSREKKESFPLTVTSAQKNPTAFYLCASSPSAGGPGDTQYFGPGTRLTVL.

The J gene is TRBJ2-1, the V gene TRBV19, with 12 positions matching TRBD1. Trimming cost V 3 bases and J 7 bases; bases outside gene matches: 7. Germline CDR1 reads LNHDA; CDR2 reads SQIVND (reference sequence). The CDR3 length is 16 residues. DNA of the CDR3: TGTGCCAGTAGTATTGATGGGGGACAGGGGGCAAATGAGCAGTTCTTC. It is translated as CASSIDGGQGANEQFF.

The J gene is TRBJ1-3, the V gene TRBV3-1 (or the pseudogene TRBV3-2); D unclear. Germline assignment: CDR1 LGHDT and CDR2 YNNKEL (reference sequence). Trimming stripped 1 base from V and 4 bases from J, with 11 bases between. CDR3 length equals 15 residues. In nucleotides, the CDR3 is TGTGCCAGCAGCCAAGGGGTTAAAGGCGGAAACACCATATATTTT. As protein: CASSQGVKGGNTIYF.

This clone was recorded only once. This rearrangement joins TRBV5-4 to TRBJ1-3; D call uncertain. V dropped 6 bases and J dropped 0 bases, with 13 bases sitting between them. The CDR3 loop spans 15 amino acids. CDR1 is SGHNT, CDR2 YYREEE, per germline (reference sequence). CDR3 amino acids: CASTSAGNSGNTIYF. The CDR3 nucleotides read TGTGCCAGCACCTCGGCAGGAAACTCTGGAAACACCATATATTTT.

The V call is TRBV6-5, the J call TRBJ1-2; D may be TRBD1 (6 bases). V lost 6 bases and J 5 bases, leaving 19 bases between the germline ends. The length of the CDR3 is 15 residues. Germline CDR1 reads MNHEY; CDR2 reads SVGAGI. CDR3 protein: CASSDDRGRRYGYTF. CDR3 in DNA: TGTGCCAGCAGCGATGACCGGGGGCGCCGGTATGGCTACACCTTC.

V and J are TRBV7-9 and TRBJ1-1; D unresolved. The CDR3 spans 14 residues. Germline V gives CDR1 SEHNR, CDR2 FQNEAQ (reference sequence). V was shortened by 6 bases and J by 4 bases, with 15 bases between the two germline ends. CDR3 protein: CASSLTNGPTEAFF. Written as DNA, the CDR3 is TGTGCCAGCAGTTTGACAAATGGACCCACTGAAGCTTTCTTT.

The chain joins TRBV6-1 to TRBJ1-2, with TRBD1 as a possible D gene (6 bases). Trimming cost V 3 bases and J 7 bases, with 15 bases left between them. Looked up from germline, CDR1 is MNHNS and CDR2 is SASEGT. The CDR3 is made up of 14 amino acids. The CDR3 region is CASSEAGHYSGYTF. Written as DNA, the CDR3 is TGTGCCAGCAGTGAGGCGGGACACTACTCTGGCTACACCTTC.

The sample holds a few counts of this clone. The chain links TRBV30 to TRBJ1-1, with D possibly being TRBD1 (5 bases). Germline assignment: CDR1 GTSNPN and CDR2 SVGIG (reference sequence). There are 14 residues in the CDR3. The V end was cut by 2 bases, the J end by 1 base, with 11 bases between. CDR3 sequence (DNA): TGTGCCTGGAGTCTAACAGGCCAGAACACTGAAGCTTTCTTT. Protein sequence: CAWSLTGQNTEAFF.

The V gene is TRBV30, the J gene TRBJ1-1, with a weak D call TRBD1 (5 bases). The CDR3 spans 11 residues. From germline, CDR1 is GTSNPN and CDR2 SVGIG (reference sequence). Between the trimmed V and J ends, which lost 8 bases and 4 bases, there was a span of 11 bases. CDR3 DNA: TGTGCCGGGGCGAGGAGCACTGAAGCTTTCTTT. Its protein product is CAGARSTEAFF.

The chain carries TRBV7-2 and TRBJ1-2, with 7 bases fitting TRBD1. The CDR3 is made up of 13 amino acids. The junction had 6 bases not matched to a gene; V was cut back by 3 bases and J by 8 bases. CDR1 SGHTA and CDR2 FQGNSA come from the germline V gene. The CDR3 DNA is TGTGCCAGCAGCTTCCGACAGGGCGGGGGCTACACCTTC. Its protein is CASSFRQGGGYTF. The whole variable domain, remainder taken from reference TRBV7-2 and TRBJ1-2, is GAGVSQSPSNKVTEKGKDVELRCDPISGHTALYWYRQSLGQGLEFLIYFQGNSAPDKSGLPSDRFSAERTGGSVSTLTIQRTQQEDSAVYLCASSFRQGGGYTFGSGTRLTVV.

The chain uses TRBV5-1 and TRBJ2-7; 10 nucleotides agree with TRBD2. V was clipped by 2 bases and J by 0 bases; unmatched bases: 2. Germline V gene lookup returns CDR1 SGHRS and CDR2 YFSETQ. This CDR3 has 15 residues. CDR3 DNA: TGCGCCAGCAGCTTAGCTAGCGGGAGCTCCTACGAGCAGTACTTC. This sequence encodes CASSLASGSSYEQYF.

The rearrangement joins TRBV7-3 to TRBJ2-5, with TRBD2 matching over 10 bases. The V segment lost 6 bases and the J segment 5 bases; nucleotides outside the gene matches: 9. The CDR3 extends over 15 amino acids. Germline CDR1 SGHTA, CDR2 FQGTGA. The chain's CDR3 is CASSAGLAGVETQYF. CDR3 sequence (DNA): TGTGCCAGCAGTGCTGGCCTAGCGGGAGTTGAGACCCAGTACTTC. Full variable domain (rest looked up from reference TRBV7-3 and TRBJ2-5): GAGVSQTPSNKVTEKGKYVELRCDPISGHTALYWYRQSLGQGPEFLIYFQGTGAADDSGLPNDRFFAVRPEGSVSTLKIQRTERGDSAVYLCASSAGLAGVETQYFGPGTRLLVL.